This TCR beta chain was obtained from a study of blood T cells in healthy people across ages (dated by TCRdb to 2013 to 2016). Looking at the study overall: In model experiments, template switching captured about one uniquely barcoded TCR beta cDNA molecule for every two T cells. Age-related changes in TCR beta repertoire diversity were measured in the study by deep sequencing normalized with unique cDNA molecular identifiers. The donors were split into four age groups: young (average 16 years), middle-aged (roughly 42), aged (more than 60) and long-lived (roughly 80). To avoid experimental bias, donors of different ages were randomly spread across the sequencing lanes. For two donors (one aged 18 to 30 and one aged 80 or older), the study analyzed two additional independent replicas of 1 million unique cDNA reads from the same blood draw. Beyond this particular receptor, the publication reports: The CMV infection status of donors was not known, potentially confounding age-related changes in expanded clonotypes. Compared with the aged group, the long-lived group had more naive CD4+ T cells, fewer expanded clones and increased TCR diversity, a pattern suggesting age selection. A strong correlation was found between observed TCR beta diversity and the percentage of naive T cells measured by flow cytometry. Conclusive comparison of naive and antigen-experienced compartments was prevented by the profiling of bulk unsorted PBMCs. Estimates of total diversity based on one million sequenced T cells were considered lower bounds and underestimates. As age increased, observed TCR beta diversity per million T cells dropped in a roughly linear way, and a significant reduction was already evident by age about 40.

As regards this clonotype: Its specific antigen is unknown. No much larger clonotype is one base removed from it; base qualities were not supplied.

Reading from cysteine to phenylalanine, the CDR3 counts 15 amino acids. Only the CDR3 DNA is retained, 45 bases long and in frame from the first base. V is reduced by 4 bases and J by 0 bases, leaving a spacing of 13 bases between them. CDR1 and CDR2, looked up from the germline V gene (reference sequence), are LGHDT and YNNKEL. Preparation of the library involved 5' RACE. Sequencing relied on an Illumina HiSeq 2500. A second 7 to 11 cycle PCR used a sample-barcoded 5' primer and a J-beta primer mix. Each TCR beta cDNA molecule received a unique molecular identifier from a template-switch 5' adaptor carrying 12 random nucleotides. Each sample yielded at least 2.5 million CDR3-containing paired-end reads. First-strand cDNA synthesis was performed from all RNA using the Mint cDNA synthesis kit, with priming by a TRBC-specific oligonucleotide. Following uracil-DNA glycosylase treatment, all cDNA underwent a first 18-cycle PCR with the universal primers M1SS and BC2_uni_R. As for the original processing: Normalization of each sample was performed by random selection of 1 million high-quality reads, each carrying a distinct molecular identifier. Reads with shared molecular identifiers were discarded instead of being binned into consensus sequences. CDR3 identification, clonotype clustering and error correction used MiTCR with a Q25 quality threshold and the strictest error-elimination algorithm. A nonparametric unseen species model with Euler transformation was used to estimate lower-bound total TCR beta diversity. TCRdb ran its own pipeline on the public reads, namely fastp trimming at Q25 and MiXCR clone calling, and kept in-frame beta chains. Records with the same CDR3 protein are collapsed into one entry carrying the most frequent genes and DNA. In this record, the V and J calls reflect TCRdb's handling and not the investigators' own analysis. This sample gives under 2 million distinct CDR3 sequences in total; about 31% of them show up just once. The ten most abundant clones make up 11% of the sample.

The donors were roughly 40 Caucasian individuals from Russia, aged roughly 6 to 90 years, who were systemically healthy. Each donor gave roughly 11 milliliters of peripheral blood, drawn into EDTA-treated Vacutainer tubes. Ficoll-Paque density-gradient centrifugation was used to isolate PBMCs, with at least 7 million per sample. Total RNA was extracted from PBMCs with Trizol reagent, with at least 6 micrograms obtained per sample. For every donor, flow cytometry on a PBMC aliquot measured the percentage of naive CD45RAhigh/CD27high T cells. The chain joins TRBV3-1 to TRBJ2-7, with TRBD1 as a weak D call on 6 bases. The clonotype was recovered from a woman aged 25 to 39 in good health. Material for sequencing was blood. The encoded CDR3 is CASSLWGTNSYEQYF. The DNA reads TGTGCCAGCAGCCTTTGGGGGACAAACTCCTACGAGCAGTACTTC.